These 27 T cell receptor beta chains were sequenced from one sample in a study of regulatory dendritic cells for organ transplantation. Clones were sequenced by immunoSEQ multiplex PCR, and TCRdb holds only the in-frame ones, with some missing. The repertoire holds more than 20,000 clones, with about 85% as singletons. The antigens for these receptors are not known. CFSE-labeled sorted T cells met regulatory or mature dendritic cells for more than four days. Material: naive CD4+ T cells from blood cultured with dendritic cells. Documented subset: CD45RA+ naive T cells. These receptor sequences come from a human donor in good health.

This clone was recorded only once. The chain joins TRBV20-1 to TRBJ1-2; no clear D. CDR1 and CDR2 (germline): DFQATT, SNEGSKA (reference sequence). This CDR3 has 10 amino acids. V lost 3 bases and J 5 bases, leaving 4 bases between the germline ends. The CDR3 coding sequence is TGCAGTGCTAGGGATTATGGCTACACCTTC. Translating gives CSARDYGYTF.

As DNA, the CDR3 is TGTGCCAGCAGCAAACCGGGACAGGGGTTTACGTTCTATGGCTACACCTTC. Translation: CASSKPGQGFTFYGYTF. J is TRBJ1-2 and V is TRBV28, with TRBD1 matching 10 bases. Germline V lookup: CDR1 MDHEN, CDR2 SYDVKM. Losses at the gene ends were 6 bases for V and 4 bases for J; bases not matched to a gene: 14. The CDR3 runs 17 residues.

This clone has only one observation. The rearrangement uses TRBV6-5 and TRBJ1-5, with D perhaps matching TRBD1 (6 bases). CDR1 is MNHEY and CDR2 is SVGAGI in the germline V gene. The CDR3 spans 15 residues. Deletions cut 5 bases from V and 4 bases from J, with 15 bases between. This CDR3 is CASSKTGKINQPQHF. The CDR3 bases are TGTGCCAGCAGTAAGACAGGTAAAATAAATCAGCCCCAGCATTTT.

J is TRBJ2-2 and V is TRBV6-4, with 7 positions matching TRBD1. The J segment lost 1 base and the V segment lost 1 base, leaving 3 bases of the junction unmatched. The CDR3 spans 16 residues. Germline lookup yields CDR1 MRHNA and CDR2 SNTAGT. CDR3 nucleotide sequence: TGTGCCAGCAGTGACTGGACAGGAAAGAACACCGGGGAGCTGTTTTTT. Protein sequence: CASSDWTGKNTGELFF.

The chain is built from TRBV4-2 and TRBJ2-5, with TRBD2 matching over 10 bases. V lost 0 bases to trimming and J lost 4 bases; unmatched junction nucleotides: 5. This CDR3 contains 16 residues. CDR1 and CDR2 (germline): LGHNA, YNFKEQ. CDR3 loop: CASSQDSGRAGETQYF. CDR3 coding DNA: TGTGCCAGCAGCCAAGACAGCGGGAGGGCCGGAGAGACCCAGTACTTC.

This clone has just a few counts. The gene calls are TRBV6-6 and TRBJ1-1; D gene ambiguous. The length of the CDR3 is 12 residues. V was trimmed by 5 bases and J by 7 bases, leaving 11 bases between them. Germline V gene lookup returns CDR1 MNHNY and CDR2 SVGAGI (reference sequence). The CDR3: CASSPRRIEAFF. The CDR3, as DNA: TGTGCCAGCAGTCCTCGGAGGATTGAAGCTTTCTTT.

This chain links TRBV5-8 with TRBJ2-3; TRBD1 matches at 8 bases. From germline, CDR1 is SGHTS and CDR2 YDEGEE. Trimming at V came to 4 bases and at J to 2 bases, leaving 6 bases not matched to a gene. CDR3 size: 15 residues. The chain's CDR3 is CASSLRQGTTDTQYF. The CDR3 nucleotides are TGTGCCAGCAGCCTCAGACAGGGGACCACAGATACGCAGTATTTT.

This chain joins TRBV14 and TRBJ1-1; D gene ambiguous. V lost 3 bases to trimming and J lost 5 bases, with 13 bases between them. The CDR3 runs to 14 residues. In germline, CDR1 is SGHDN, CDR2 FVKESK. The CDR3 reads CASSQARRVTEAFF. The CDR3 region has the DNA TGTGCCAGCAGCCAGGCGAGACGGGTAACTGAAGCTTTCTTT.

V is TRBV6-5 and J is TRBJ2-7; D uncertain. With 7 bases removed from V and 3 bases from J, the gap between germline ends came to 19 bases. The CDR3 is 15 amino acids. Germline CDR1 MNHEY, CDR2 SVGAGI. The DNA for the CDR3 is TGTGCCAGCACTAGAGACGGGTCGTCAGGCTACGAGCAGTACTTC. Amino acid sequence: CASTRDGSSGYEQYF.

The V call is TRBV7-2, the J call TRBJ1-4; 12 nucleotides align to TRBD1. CDR1 and CDR2 from the germline V gene are SGHTA and FQGNSA. The CDR3 is 16 amino acids. V was pared by 3 bases and J by 8 bases, with 7 bases of the junction left unmatched. The CDR3 DNA follows: TGTGCCAGCAGCTTCCTGGGGGGGACAGGGGGCGAAAAACTGTTTTTT. This encodes CASSFLGGTGGEKLFF.

The CDR3 nucleotides read TGTGCCTGGAGTGTACAGGAGGGTCAGCCCCAGCATTTT. Protein sequence: CAWSVQEGQPQHF. This chain connects TRBV30 to TRBJ1-5; a possible D gene is TRBD1 (5 bases). Germline V gene lookup returns CDR1 GTSNPN and CDR2 SVGIG (reference sequence). Trimming removed 0 bases from V and 6 bases from J, with 9 bases in between. The CDR3 loop spans 13 amino acids.

The chain links TRBV10-1 to TRBJ2-3; D uncertain. Trimming shortened V by 2 bases and J by 2 bases, and 5 bases separated the two germline ends. Germline V gene data show CDR1 as WNHNN and CDR2 as SYGVQD (reference sequence). The CDR3 has 13 residues. This chain's CDR3 is CASSESDTDTQYF. CDR3 nucleotides: TGCGCCAGCAGTGAGAGCGACACAGATACGCAGTATTTT.

V usage is TRBV29-1 and J usage is TRBJ1-5; no clear D gene. Per the germline V gene, CDR1 is SQVTM and CDR2 is ANQGSEA. CDR3 size: 14 residues. V was clipped by 5 bases and J by 0 bases, with 11 bases between them. CDR3 amino acids: CSVWTGYSNQPQHF. CDR3 nucleotides: TGCAGCGTTTGGACTGGCTATAGCAATCAGCCCCAGCATTTT.

The chain couples TRBV4-2 to TRBJ2-3, with 13 bases fitting TRBD2. V was clipped by 4 bases and J by 5 bases; unmatched bases: 3. The germline V gene has CDR1 LGHNA and CDR2 YNFKEQ. The CDR3 contains 15 residues. Here the CDR3 reads CASSPWTSGRDTQYF. The CDR3 DNA reads as TGTGCCAGCAGCCCCTGGACTAGCGGGAGAGATACGCAGTATTTT.

The CDR3 reads CATSSLDSPGELFF. The CDR3 coding sequence is TGTGCCACCAGCAGCCTAGATAGTCCCGGGGAGCTGTTTTTT. The chain employs TRBV15 and TRBJ2-2; the D is unclear. Per germline, CDR1 LNHNV and CDR2 YYDKDF (reference sequence). The CDR3 has 14 amino acids. V was clipped by 3 bases and J by 6 bases, with 11 bases between them.

This chain uses TRBV4-1 with TRBJ2-2; D call uncertain. CDR3 size: 14 residues. Trimming removed 4 bases at V and 1 base at J, with 7 bases between. Germline V gene data show CDR1 as MGHRA and CDR2 as YSYEKL. The CDR3 DNA reads TGCGCCAGCAGCCCGGATAGGAACACCGGGGAGCTGTTTTTT. As protein: CASSPDRNTGELFF.

This chain links TRBV6-6 with TRBJ2-7; 13 nucleotides line up with TRBD2. Germline lookup yields CDR1 MNHNY and CDR2 SVGAGI (reference sequence). V lost 4 bases and J lost 2; bases outside the gene matches: 2. CDR3 length equals 15 residues. The CDR3 sequence: CASSLLAGGPYEQYF. The CDR3, as DNA: TGTGCCAGCAGTTTACTAGCGGGAGGGCCCTACGAGCAGTACTTC.

The CDR3 DNA follows: TGTGCCAGCTCACCTGTCCCTAGCGGGGGAACGGGCGAGCAGTACTTC. Residues: CASSPVPSGGTGEQYF. V is TRBV18 and J is TRBJ2-7; 10 bases agree with TRBD2. The CDR3 contains 16 residues. CDR1 is KGHSH and CDR2 is LQKENI in the germline V gene. V trimming: 3 bases; J trimming: 6 bases; junction bases outside the gene matches: 11. Looking up the rest from reference TRBV18 and TRBJ2-7 gives the full variable domain: NAGVMQNPRHLVRRRGQEARLRCSPMKGHSHVYWYRQLPEEGLKFMVYLQKENIIDESGMPKERFSAEFPKEGPSILRIQQVVRGDSAAYFCASSPVPSGGTGEQYFGPGTRLTVT.

This clone came up a few times. The V call is TRBV2, the J call TRBJ1-1; the D is unclear. The CDR3 has 13 amino acids. CDR1 and CDR2 from the germline V gene are SNHLY and FYNNEI. Trimming shortened V by 7 bases and J by 6 bases, and 15 bases separated the two germline ends. For the CDR3, the DNA is TGTGCCAGCATCTCGCTATTGAGCTCTGAAGCTTTCTTT. This encodes CASISLLSSEAFF.

The rearrangement uses TRBV7-3 and TRBJ1-1; weak D call: TRBD1 (5 bases). The V gene's germline CDR1 is SGHTA and CDR2 FQGTGA. Trimming left V 5 bases short and J 0 bases short, with 7 bases between. The CDR3 loop spans 13 amino acids. CDR3 in amino acids: CASSGTVNTEAFF. The CDR3 DNA follows: TGTGCCAGCAGCGGGACGGTGAACACTGAAGCTTTCTTT.

This clone was counted once. This chain links TRBV4-3 with TRBJ1-1, with TRBD1 matching 12 bases. The germline V gene has CDR1 LGHNA and CDR2 YSLEER. V gave up 1 base and J gave up 2 bases; unmatched junction bases: 2. The CDR3 totals 16 residues. The CDR3 DNA reads as TGCGCCAGCAGCCAAGTAGGGACAGGGGGCAACACTGAAGCTTTCTTT. This sequence encodes CASSQVGTGGNTEAFF.

The CDR3 bases are TGTGCCAGCTCACCAGCAACAGGGGTGGTATACGAGCAGTACTTC. Amino acids: CASSPATGVVYEQYF. The chain uses TRBV18 and TRBJ2-7, with TRBD1 matching over 7 bases. Germline V lookup: CDR1 KGHSH, CDR2 LQKENI. J gave up 4 bases and V 2 bases, and 8 bases lay outside the gene matches. CDR3 length equals 15 residues.

The chain couples TRBV30 to TRBJ1-5; D is unresolved. The germline gives CDR1 GTSNPN, CDR2 SVGIG (reference sequence). Between the trimmed V and J ends, which lost 0 bases and 5 bases, there was a span of 14 bases. This CDR3 is 15 amino acids long. CDR3 DNA: TGTGCCTGGAGTGTACTGCGAGGAGAGGATCAGCCCCAGCATTTT. Its translation is CAWSVLRGEDQPQHF.

This chain uses TRBV5-5 with TRBJ2-5; D gene ambiguous. The CDR3 runs 14 residues. V shed 2 bases and J shed 2 bases, with 10 bases lying between them. The V gene's germline CDR1 is SGHKS and CDR2 YYEKEE (reference sequence). CDR3 residues: CASSFRSEQETQYF. CDR3 nucleotides: TGTGCCAGCAGCTTCAGATCGGAGCAAGAGACCCAGTACTTC.

The chain uses TRBV27 and TRBJ1-5; D might be TRBD1 (5 bases). Trimming shortened V by 0 bases and J by 7 bases, and 7 bases separated the two germline ends. Germline loops: CDR1 MNHEY, CDR2 SMNVEV (reference sequence). The CDR3 runs 13 residues. CDR3 residues: CASSLSGGQPQHF. The CDR3 region has the DNA TGTGCCAGCAGTTTATCGGGGGGACAGCCCCAGCATTTT.

The chain has TRBV7-6 and TRBJ2-1; 7 bases match TRBD1. The trim removed 0 bases at V and 6 bases at J, leaving 5 bases unmatched. The germline CDR1 and CDR2 sequences are SGHVS and FNYEAQ. CDR3 length: 15 residues. The CDR3 DNA reads TGTGCCAGCAGCTTAGCATTCGACAGGGTCAATGAGCAGTTCTTC. Translated: CASSLAFDRVNEQFF.

Here the CDR3 reads CASSLEQGFWYGYTF. The CDR3 coding sequence is TGTGCCAGCAGCTTAGAACAGGGGTTCTGGTATGGCTACACCTTC. J is TRBJ1-2 and V is TRBV7-2, with TRBD1 identical over 7 bases. V gave up 1 base and J gave up 5 bases; unmatched junction bases: 7. Germline values: CDR1 SGHTA, CDR2 FQGNSA. The CDR3 is made up of 15 amino acids.